This TCR beta chain was obtained from a study of blood T cell repertoires in COVID-19. Study information: Both acute and convalescent COVID-19 samples were obtained from the United States, Italy and Spain.

Generated by immunoSEQ multiplex PCR, the TCRdb table keeps only in-frame clones and is missing some. The table lists some 320,000 clones, around nine tenths of them singletons. Participants had their cohort set by participant-reported clinical history. Sequenced material: PBMCs or T cells enriched from blood (not recorded which). This TCR derives from a man aged 55 to 70 who had recovered from COVID-19.

CDR3 DNA: TGTGCCAGGGACAACGAAGCTTTCTTT. It is translated as CARDNEAFF. V and J are TRBV5-4 and TRBJ1-1; weak D call: TRBD1 (5 bases). This CDR3 comprises 9 residues. Trimming stripped 8 bases from V and 8 bases from J, with 7 bases between. Germline CDR1 SGHNT, CDR2 YYREEE (reference sequence).